Listed here are 9 T cell receptor beta chains from one sample, sequenced in a study of tumor-infiltrating lymphocytes in localized non-small cell lung cancer. Clones were read by immunoSEQ multiplex PCR, and TCRdb kept only the in-frame ones, dropping some. The sample includes 9,500 to 14,000 clones, 84% seen only once; the top ten take 7.5% to 8.5%. Input material: lung tumor tissue. These receptors originate from a human donor with non-small cell lung cancer.

The genes are TRBV5-6 and TRBJ1-6; 11 bases line up with TRBD1. The CDR3 is made up of 15 amino acids. V shed 4 bases, J shed 7 bases, and the junction held 4 bases outside the gene matches. The germline V gene has CDR1 SGHDT and CDR2 YYEEEE. As DNA, the CDR3 is TGTGCCAGCAGCCCGCGGGACAGGGGGAATTCACCCCTCCACTTT. This translates into CASSPRDRGNSPLHF.

The V call is TRBV5-6, the J call TRBJ2-7, with a tentative D call TRBD1 (6 bases). V was shortened by 4 bases and J by 2 bases, with 7 bases between the two germline ends. The CDR3 is 12 amino acids. Germline CDR1 is SGHDT and CDR2 is YYEEEE. CDR3 sequence: CASSGDTYEQYF. As DNA, the CDR3 is TGTGCCAGCAGCGGGGACACCTACGAGCAGTACTTC.

V gene TRBV11-3 combines with J gene TRBJ2-6; 8 bases map to TRBD1. This CDR3 has 15 amino acids. CDR1 is SGHNT, CDR2 YENEEA, per germline. V was pared by 5 bases and J by 4 bases, with 4 bases of the junction left unmatched. The CDR3 DNA reads as TGTGCCAGCAGCGGAGGGACAGGAGGGGCCAACGTCCTGACTTTC. Amino acid sequence: CASSGGTGGANVLTF.

This clone has only a few counts. The genes are TRBV30 and TRBJ1-2; a weak D match, TRBD1 (5 bases). The germline V and J ends were trimmed by 1 base and 8 bases, with 11 bases remaining between them. Germline CDR1 GTSNPN, CDR2 SVGIG (reference sequence). The CDR3 extends over 12 amino acids. The CDR3 coding sequence is TGTGCCTGGAGTGCTACAGGCTTGGGCTACACCTTC. It codes for CAWSATGLGYTF.

The chain uses TRBV5-4 and TRBJ2-2, with D perhaps TRBD1 (5 bases). CDR1 and CDR2 (germline): SGHNT, YYREEE (reference sequence). This CDR3 has 13 amino acids. V was trimmed by 4 bases and J by 8 bases, leaving 12 bases between them. CDR3 sequence: CASSTGASGELFF. In nucleotides, the CDR3 is TGTGCCAGCAGCACAGGTGCTAGTGGGGAGCTGTTTTTT. Filled out from reference TRBV5-4 and TRBJ2-2, the complete variable domain reads ETGVTQSPTHLIKTRGQQVTLRCSSQSGHNTVSWYQQALGQGPQFIFQYYREEENGRGNFPPRFSGLQFPNYSSELNVNALELDDSALYLCASSTGASGELFFGEGSRLTVL.

The chain recombines TRBV28 with TRBJ1-1, with TRBD1 matching over 8 bases. This CDR3 has 14 residues. The junction had 8 bases not matched to a gene; V was cut back by 6 bases and J by 5 bases. Germline CDR1 MDHEN, CDR2 SYDVKM. The CDR3, as DNA: TGTGCCAGCAGCCCCACAGGGGGGGGAACTGAAGCTTTCTTT. Its protein product is CASSPTGGGTEAFF.

This clone has only one observation. J is TRBJ1-1 and V is TRBV11-1, with D possibly TRBD1 on 5 matching bases. CDR3 length: 13 amino acids. V dropped 5 bases and J dropped 4 bases, with 11 bases sitting between them. CDR1 and CDR2 (germline): SGHAT, FQDESV (reference sequence). The CDR3 nucleotides read TGTGCCAGCAGCGCTACAAGGGGCACTGAAGCTTTCTTT. It encodes CASSATRGTEAFF.

The V call is TRBV6-6, the J call TRBJ1-4; D gene uncertain. This CDR3 has 12 residues. The germline V and J ends were trimmed by 7 bases and 8 bases, with 11 bases remaining between them. Germline V CDR1 and CDR2: MNHNY, SVGAGI (reference sequence). CDR3: CASTGPGEKLFF. The CDR3 DNA sequence: TGTGCCAGCACTGGACCCGGGGAAAAACTGTTTTTT.

The chain uses TRBV18 and TRBJ1-5, with 11 bases lining up with TRBD1. V lost 3 bases and J lost 5; bases outside the gene matches: 6. CDR1 and CDR2 (germline): KGHSH, LQKENI. The CDR3 runs 16 residues. The CDR3 loop is CASSPVMGQGDQPQHF. The CDR3 region has the DNA TGTGCCAGCTCACCTGTTATGGGACAGGGGGATCAGCCCCAGCATTTT.